Below, 18 T cell receptor beta chains from the same sample are listed, as sequenced in a study of PD-L1 blockade in urothelial cancer. The time point: pretreatment peripheral blood. Data came from immunoSEQ multiplex PCR; TCRdb stores just in-frame clones and leaves some out. The data show roughly 49,000 clones, roughly 86% seen once. Sequences were derived from PBMCs, sampled around atezolizumab (anti-PD-L1) treatment. These receptor sequences come from a man in his 60s with urothelial cancer.

CDR3 DNA: TGCGCCAGCAGCTTGGGACTAGCGGGAGTCCATCCCCTTAATAATGAGCAGTTCTTC. Protein sequence: CASSLGLAGVHPLNNEQFF. The rearrangement joins TRBV5-1 to TRBJ2-1, with 12 positions matching TRBD2. The CDR3 extends over 19 amino acids. CDR1 is SGHRS, CDR2 YFSETQ, per germline. Germline trimming cut 0 bases from V and 7 bases from J; bases unmatched to any gene: 14. Full variable domain (remainder filled in from reference TRBV5-1 and TRBJ2-1): KAGVTQTPRYLIKTRGQQVTLSCSPISGHRSVSWYQQTPGQGLQFLFEYFSETQRNKGNFPGRFSGRQFSNSRSEMNVSTLELGDSALYLCASSLGLAGVHPLNNEQFFGPGTRLTVL.

The chain employs TRBV2 and TRBJ2-7; TRBD1 agrees at 8 bases. CDR1 is SNHLY and CDR2 is FYNNEI in the germline V gene. There are 15 residues in the CDR3. Unmatched junction bases numbered 9, after V lost 3 bases and J lost 5 bases. Here the CDR3 DNA reads TGTGCCAGCAGTGAGAGGGAGACAGGGGTCCACGAGCAGTACTTC. Amino acid sequence: CASSERETGVHEQYF.

The gene calls are TRBV2 and TRBJ2-5; D possibly corresponds to TRBD2 (5 bases). CDR3 length equals 13 residues. The V end was cut by 6 bases, the J end by 2 bases, with 10 bases between. Germline loops: CDR1 SNHLY, CDR2 FYNNEI. The chain's CDR3 is CASSRGPQETQYF. For the CDR3, the DNA is TGTGCCAGCAGCCGCGGGCCACAAGAGACCCAGTACTTC.

The chain recombines TRBV5-1 with TRBJ1-2, with TRBD1 identical over 7 bases. Trimming at V came to 2 bases and at J to 8 bases, leaving 12 bases not matched to a gene. CDR3 length: 15 amino acids. Germline values: CDR1 SGHRS, CDR2 YFSETQ. The CDR3 reads CASSFRQGPAEGYTF. The CDR3 DNA follows: TGCGCCAGCAGCTTTCGACAGGGCCCTGCGGAAGGCTACACCTTC. Filled out from reference TRBV5-1 and TRBJ1-2, the complete variable domain reads KAGVTQTPRYLIKTRGQQVTLSCSPISGHRSVSWYQQTPGQGLQFLFEYFSETQRNKGNFPGRFSGRQFSNSRSEMNVSTLELGDSALYLCASSFRQGPAEGYTFGSGTRLTVV.

The rearrangement joins TRBV29-1 to TRBJ1-1; perhaps TRBD1 as D (5 bases). This CDR3 has 12 amino acids. Germline CDR1 reads SQVTM; CDR2 reads ANQGSEA. Between the trimmed V and J ends, which lost 6 bases and 4 bases, there was a span of 12 bases. CDR3 loop: CSVAQGSTEAFF. The CDR3 DNA reads TGCAGCGTCGCGCAGGGTAGCACTGAAGCTTTCTTT.

The V gene is TRBV19, the J gene TRBJ1-2, with D tentatively TRBD1 (5 bases). Germline CDR1 LNHDA, CDR2 SQIVND (reference sequence). V was cut by 3 bases and J by 5 bases, with 7 bases left in between. This CDR3 spans 12 amino acids. This chain's CDR3 is CASSIPGYGYTF. Here the CDR3 DNA reads TGTGCCAGTAGTATCCCAGGGTATGGCTACACCTTC.

CDR3 loop: CASRLAGGNEQFF. CDR3 DNA: TGCGCCAGCAGGCTAGCGGGAGGAAATGAGCAGTTCTTC. V usage is TRBV5-1 and J usage is TRBJ2-1; 11 nucleotides agree with TRBD2. Trimming took 5 bases from V and 7 from J; bases not matched to a gene: 2. The CDR3 is made up of 13 amino acids. The V gene's germline CDR1 is SGHRS and CDR2 YFSETQ.

Remarks on this clone: Other DNA sequences in this sample translate to the same CDR3. The V call is TRBV10-3, the J call TRBJ1-3; D perhaps matches TRBD1 (6 bases). This CDR3 region has 14 residues. The germline V gene encodes CDR1 ENHRY and CDR2 SYGVKD. V was cut by 5 bases and J by 1 base, with 9 bases left in between. In nucleotides, the CDR3 is TGTGCCATCAGTCTACAGGGATCTGGAAACACCATATATTTT. Residues: CAISLQGSGNTIYF.

J is TRBJ1-3 and V is TRBV18, with D possibly TRBD1 on 6 matching bases. The V end was cut by 6 bases, the J end by 4 bases, with 16 bases between. The CDR3 length is 15 residues. Germline assignment: CDR1 KGHSH and CDR2 LQKENI. The CDR3 loop reads CASSPTDRFGNTIYF. CDR3 in DNA: TGTGCCAGCTCGCCGACCGACAGGTTCGGAAACACCATATATTTT.

The V and J genes are TRBV30 and TRBJ2-2, with 11 nucleotides matching TRBD1. J lost 2 bases, V lost 2 bases, and 7 bases had no gene match. In germline, CDR1 is GTSNPN, CDR2 SVGIG (reference sequence). The CDR3 loop spans 17 amino acids. CDR3 sequence: CAWSSGGTGGNTGELFF. The DNA of the CDR3 is TGTGCCTGGAGTTCAGGGGGGACAGGGGGAAACACCGGGGAGCTGTTTTTT.

V usage is TRBV6-1 and J usage is TRBJ1-1; 7 positions agree with TRBD1. Germline V gene data show CDR1 as MNHNS and CDR2 as SASEGT. The CDR3 consists of 15 residues. V shed 2 bases, J shed 5 bases, and the junction held 8 bases outside the gene matches. CDR3 residues: CASSEQYRGRTEAFF. The CDR3 coding sequence is TGTGCCAGCAGTGAACAGTACAGGGGAAGGACTGAAGCTTTCTTT.

This rearrangement joins TRBV29-1 to TRBJ1-2; D gene uncertain. V gave up 3 bases and J gave up 7 bases, with 21 bases separating them. Germline V CDR1 and CDR2: SQVTM, ANQGSEA. The CDR3 length is 15 residues. The CDR3 region is CSVDRSNGVGSGYTF. The CDR3 region has the DNA TGCAGCGTTGACCGGAGTAATGGGGTGGGGAGTGGCTACACCTTC.

The chain recombines TRBV6-5 with TRBJ1-5; 10 bases match TRBD1. J gave up 7 bases and V 6 bases, and 9 bases lay outside the gene matches. CDR3 length: 15 amino acids. CDR1 and CDR2 from the germline V gene are MNHEY and SVGAGI. The CDR3 nucleotides are TGTGCCAGCAGCATAAACCGGGACAGGGGACAGCCCCAGCATTTT. It specifies CASSINRDRGQPQHF.

The chain is built from TRBV18 and TRBJ2-7; D remains unclear. The CDR3 sequence is 14 residues long. With 0 bases removed from V and 0 bases from J, the gap between germline ends came to 6 bases. Germline CDR1 reads KGHSH; CDR2 reads LQKENI. The CDR3 region is CASSPPGVSYEQYF. The CDR3 bases are TGTGCCAGCTCACCACCCGGAGTCTCCTACGAGCAGTACTTC.

This rearrangement joins TRBV7-8 to TRBJ2-3, with a weak D call TRBD2 (6 bases). Trimming removed 1 base at V and 8 bases at J, with 25 bases between. The length of the CDR3 is 18 residues. The germline V gene has CDR1 SGHVS and CDR2 FQNEAQ. CDR3 loop: CASSLGVGSGIGGGTQYF. In DNA form, the CDR3 reads TGTGCCAGCAGCTTAGGAGTCGGTAGCGGTATTGGGGGTGGTACGCAGTATTTT.

The chain uses TRBV5-1 and TRBJ2-3, with TRBD2 matching 9 bases. The germline V gene encodes CDR1 SGHRS and CDR2 YFSETQ. With 3 bases clipped from V and 0 bases from J, the junction kept 8 bases outside the gene matches. The CDR3 sequence is 17 residues long. In DNA, the CDR3 is TGCGCCAGCAGCTGGGGAGGACTAGCGACTAGCACAGATACGCAGTATTTT. This encodes CASSWGGLATSTDTQYF.

This clone was found once. The chain carries TRBV5-1 and TRBJ1-2, with 7 bases aligning to TRBD1. CDR1 SGHRS and CDR2 YFSETQ come from the germline V gene. V shed 3 bases, J shed 1 base, and the junction held 6 bases outside the gene matches. The CDR3 sequence is 15 residues long. CDR3 bases: TGCGCCAGCAGCTGGACAGGAACACTTAACTATGGCTACACCTTC. Its translation: CASSWTGTLNYGYTF.

The chain uses TRBV6-6 and TRBJ1-2, with 9 bases matching TRBD1. Trimming at V came to 11 bases and at J to 7 bases, leaving 5 bases not matched to a gene. From germline, CDR1 is MNHNY and CDR2 SVGAGI (reference sequence). The CDR3 extends over 11 amino acids. The CDR3 loop is CAGWTGVGYTF. The DNA for the CDR3 is TGTGCCGGATGGACAGGGGTTGGCTACACCTTC.